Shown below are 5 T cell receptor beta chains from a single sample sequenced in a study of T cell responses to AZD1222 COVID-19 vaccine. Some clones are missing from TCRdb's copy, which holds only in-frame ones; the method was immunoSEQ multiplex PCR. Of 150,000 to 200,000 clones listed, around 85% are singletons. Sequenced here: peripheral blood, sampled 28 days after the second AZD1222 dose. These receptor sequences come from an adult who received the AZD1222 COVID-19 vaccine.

The CDR3 reads CASSSGPLTDTEAFF. The CDR3 DNA reads as TGTGCCAGCTCTTCCGGGCCCCTTACGGACACTGAAGCTTTCTTT. The rearrangement uses TRBV18 and TRBJ1-1; D not resolved. Germline loops: CDR1 KGHSH, CDR2 LQKENI. V lost 6 bases and J lost 3, with 17 bases in between. The CDR3 loop spans 15 amino acids.

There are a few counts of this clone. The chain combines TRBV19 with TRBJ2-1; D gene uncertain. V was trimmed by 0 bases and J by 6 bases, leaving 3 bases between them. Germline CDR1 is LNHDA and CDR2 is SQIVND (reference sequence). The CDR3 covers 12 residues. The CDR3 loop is CASSIDLNEQFF. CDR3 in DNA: TGTGCCAGTAGTATAGATCTCAATGAGCAGTTCTTC.

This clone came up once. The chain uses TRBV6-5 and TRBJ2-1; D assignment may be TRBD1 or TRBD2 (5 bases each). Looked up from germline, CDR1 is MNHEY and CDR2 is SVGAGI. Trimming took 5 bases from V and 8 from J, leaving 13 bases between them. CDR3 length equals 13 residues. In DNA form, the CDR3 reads TGTGCCAGCAGTCTCGGGACCCTCGATGAGCAGTTCTTC. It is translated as CASSLGTLDEQFF.

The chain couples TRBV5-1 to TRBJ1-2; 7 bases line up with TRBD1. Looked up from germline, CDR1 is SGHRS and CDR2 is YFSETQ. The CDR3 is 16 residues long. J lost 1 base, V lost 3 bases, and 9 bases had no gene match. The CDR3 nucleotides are TGCGCCAGCAGCTCCCGACAGGGTGGACTTAACTATGGCTACACCTTC. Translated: CASSSRQGGLNYGYTF.

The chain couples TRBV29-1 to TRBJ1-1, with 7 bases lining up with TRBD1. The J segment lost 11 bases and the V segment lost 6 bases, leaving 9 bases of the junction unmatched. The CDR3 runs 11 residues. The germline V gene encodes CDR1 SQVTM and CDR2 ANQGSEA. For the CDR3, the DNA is TGCAGCGTGGAATACAGGGGTTTCGCTTTCTTT. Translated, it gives CSVEYRGFAFF.